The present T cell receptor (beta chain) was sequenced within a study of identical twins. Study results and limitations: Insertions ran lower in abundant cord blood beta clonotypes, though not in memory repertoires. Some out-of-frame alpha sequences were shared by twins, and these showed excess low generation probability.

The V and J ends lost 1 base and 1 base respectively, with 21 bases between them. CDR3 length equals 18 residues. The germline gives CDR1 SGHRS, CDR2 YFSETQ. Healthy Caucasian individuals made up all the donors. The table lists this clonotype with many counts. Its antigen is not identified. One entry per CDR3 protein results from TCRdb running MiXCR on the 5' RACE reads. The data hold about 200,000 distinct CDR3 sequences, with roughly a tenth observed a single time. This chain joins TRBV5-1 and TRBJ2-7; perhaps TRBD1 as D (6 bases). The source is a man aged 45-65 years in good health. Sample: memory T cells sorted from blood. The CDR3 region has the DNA TGCGCCAGCAGCTTGTCCGATATACAGGGACCACAGTCCTACGAGCAGTACTTC. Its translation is CASSLSDIQGPQSYEQYF.